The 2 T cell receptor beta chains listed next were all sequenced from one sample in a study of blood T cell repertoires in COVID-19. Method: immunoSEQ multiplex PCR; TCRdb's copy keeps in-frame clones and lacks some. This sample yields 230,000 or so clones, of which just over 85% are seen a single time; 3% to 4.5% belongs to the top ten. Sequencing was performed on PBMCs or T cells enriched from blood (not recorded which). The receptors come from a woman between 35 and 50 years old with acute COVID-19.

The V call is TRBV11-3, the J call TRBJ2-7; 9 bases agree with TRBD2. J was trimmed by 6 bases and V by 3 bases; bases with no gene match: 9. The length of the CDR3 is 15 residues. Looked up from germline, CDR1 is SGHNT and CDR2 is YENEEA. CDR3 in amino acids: CASSFSSGLASEQYF. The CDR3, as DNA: TGTGCCAGCAGCTTCTCTTCGGGACTAGCTTCCGAGCAGTACTTC.

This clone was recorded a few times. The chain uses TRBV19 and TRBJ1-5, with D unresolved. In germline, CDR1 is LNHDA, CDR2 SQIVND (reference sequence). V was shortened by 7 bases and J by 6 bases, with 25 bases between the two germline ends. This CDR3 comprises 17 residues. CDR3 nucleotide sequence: TGTGCCAGTACTACGGCCTCCGCGGCACTGCTGCCTCAGCCCCAGCATTTT. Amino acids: CASTTASAALLPQPQHF.